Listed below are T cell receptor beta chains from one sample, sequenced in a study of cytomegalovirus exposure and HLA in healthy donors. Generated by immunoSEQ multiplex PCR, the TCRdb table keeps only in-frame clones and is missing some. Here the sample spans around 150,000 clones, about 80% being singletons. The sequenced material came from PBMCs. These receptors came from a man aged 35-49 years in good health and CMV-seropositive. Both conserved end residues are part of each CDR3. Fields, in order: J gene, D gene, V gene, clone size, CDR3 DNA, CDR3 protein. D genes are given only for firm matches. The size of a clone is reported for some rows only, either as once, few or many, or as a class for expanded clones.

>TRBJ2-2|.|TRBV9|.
TGTGCCAGCAGCCCTAGAGGCTATTCGACCGGGGAGCTGTTTTTT
CASSPRGYSTGELFF
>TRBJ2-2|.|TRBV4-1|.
TGCGCCAGCAGCCACCCGGAGGGGGGGGAGCTGTTTTTT
CASSHPEGGELFF
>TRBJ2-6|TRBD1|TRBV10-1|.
TGCGCCAGCAGTCCTCAGGGGGCTGGGGCCAACGTCCTGACTTTC
CASSPQGAGANVLTF
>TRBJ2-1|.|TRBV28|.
TGTGCCAGCAGCGGAGGGGAGGGGGGTTACAATGAGCAGTTCTTC
CASSGGEGGYNEQFF
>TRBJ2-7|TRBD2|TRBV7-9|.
TGTGCCAGCAGCTCCCGGACTAGCGGAAGCTTTGAGCAGTACTTC
CASSSRTSGSFEQYF
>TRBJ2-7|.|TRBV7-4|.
TGTGCCAGCAGCTTACAGACACAGGGTAGCAACGAGCAGTACTTC
CASSLQTQGSNEQYF
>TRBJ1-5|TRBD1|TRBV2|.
TGTGCCAGCGAGTTTCAGGGGGCAAGCAATCAGCCCCAGCATTTT
CASEFQGASNQPQHF
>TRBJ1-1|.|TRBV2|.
TGTGCCAGCAGCCCGGGGGTCACTGAAGCTTTCTTT
CASSPGVTEAFF
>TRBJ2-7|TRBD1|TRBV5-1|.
TGCGCCAGCAGCACCTCTCCCCGGGACAGGGCTAAACTAGAAGATTACGAGCAGTACTTC
CASSTSPRDRAKLEDYEQYF
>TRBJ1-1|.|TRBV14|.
TGTGCCAGCAGACACAGAGGGAGCCTGAGGCCGGGGAACACTGAAGCTTTCTTT
CASRHRGSLRPGNTEAFF
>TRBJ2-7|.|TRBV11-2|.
TGTGCCAGCAGCTTAGTGGCCACTCGGAGAGTGTCCTACGAGCAGTACTTC
CASSLVATRRVSYEQYF
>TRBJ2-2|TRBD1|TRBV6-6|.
TGTGCCAGCAGCTTTGACAGGGACACCGGGGAGCTGTTTTTT
CASSFDRDTGELFF
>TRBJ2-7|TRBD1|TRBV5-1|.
TGCGCCAGCAGCTTAGACGGCCAGGGGGCGACCGAGCAGTACTTC
CASSLDGQGATEQYF
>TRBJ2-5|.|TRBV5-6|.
TGTGCCAGCAGTTTTGGCCTGGAGGAGACCCAGTACTTC
CASSFGLEETQYF
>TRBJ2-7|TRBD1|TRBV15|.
TGTGCCACCAGCGTCGGGACAGGGGACGAGCAGTACTTC
CATSVGTGDEQYF
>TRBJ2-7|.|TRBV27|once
TGTGCCAGCAGACAGGGGACTTCCTACGAGCAGTACTTC
CASRQGTSYEQYF
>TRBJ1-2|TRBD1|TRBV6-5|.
TGTGCCAGCAGTTACTCGACAGGGACCTATGGCTACACCTTC
CASSYSTGTYGYTF
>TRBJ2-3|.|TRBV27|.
TGTGCCAGCAGTTTCTTCAGGTTCACAGATACGCAGTATTTT
CASSFFRFTDTQYF
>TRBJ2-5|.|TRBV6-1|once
TGTGCCAGCAGTGAACGGGGGGTCCAGGGGACAGAGACCCAGTACTTC
CASSERGVQGTETQYF
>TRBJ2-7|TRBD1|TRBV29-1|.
TGCAGCGTATTCCAGGGGGTATCCTACGAGCAGTACTTC
CSVFQGVSYEQYF
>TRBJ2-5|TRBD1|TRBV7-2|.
TGTGCCAGCAGCTTATGGGACAGGGGACAGACCCAGTACTTC
CASSLWDRGQTQYF
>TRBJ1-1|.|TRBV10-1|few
TGCGCCAGCAGAGAGACAGGGAACACTGAAGCTTTCTTT
CASRETGNTEAFF
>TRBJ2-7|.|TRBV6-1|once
TGTGCCAGCAGTGCGCAGGATCACTCCTACGAGCAGTACTTC
CASSAQDHSYEQYF
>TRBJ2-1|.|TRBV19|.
TGTGCCAGTAGTATACAGGGTACCAGTTTGAATGAGCAGTTCTTC
CASSIQGTSLNEQFF
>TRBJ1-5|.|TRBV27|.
TGTGCCAGCAGCCCGAGTGGCGGTTTTGGTCAGCCCCAGCATTTT
CASSPSGGFGQPQHF
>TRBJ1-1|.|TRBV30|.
TGTGCCTGGAGTGTACTTAGGAACACTGAAGCTTTCTTT
CAWSVLRNTEAFF
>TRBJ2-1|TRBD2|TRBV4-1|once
TGCGCCAGCAGCCAGGTCTCTAGCGGAACCCTTGGGGGGTACAATGAGCAGTTCTTC
CASSQVSSGTLGGYNEQFF
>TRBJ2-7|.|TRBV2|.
TGTGCCAGCAATGGGGGCAGAATAATGGACTCCTACGAGCAGTACTTC
CASNGGRIMDSYEQYF
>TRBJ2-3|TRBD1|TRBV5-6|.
TGTGCCAGCAGCTCACTCCTGGGACAGGGAAACACAGATACGCAGTATTTT
CASSSLLGQGNTDTQYF
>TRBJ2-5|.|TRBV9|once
TGTGCCAGCAGCGTAGGGCCAGTGGAGACCCAGTACTTC
CASSVGPVETQYF
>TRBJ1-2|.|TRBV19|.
TGTGCCAGTAGTTCCTGGGGGCAGGGAGAGGACTATGGCTACACCTTC
CASSSWGQGEDYGYTF
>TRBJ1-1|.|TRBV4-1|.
TGCGCCAGCAGCCAAGATCGAGCTAGGGGGATCACTGAAGCTTTCTTT
CASSQDRARGITEAFF
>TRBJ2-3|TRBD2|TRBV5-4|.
TGTGCCAGCAGCTTACAGCGGGAGGGCCCAGATACGCAGTATTTT
CASSLQREGPDTQYF
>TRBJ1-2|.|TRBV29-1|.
TGCAGCGTTGAAGGATGGCAGCGGAACTATGGCTACACCTTC
CSVEGWQRNYGYTF
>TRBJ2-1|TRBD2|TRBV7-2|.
TGTGCCAGCAGCTTAGGGGGGGGACTAGCGAGGAACAATGAGCAGTTCTTC
CASSLGGGLARNNEQFF
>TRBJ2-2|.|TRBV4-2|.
TGTGCCAGCAGCCAAGATCGCCGTCGGCAGGGGCCCGGGGAGCTGTTTTTT
CASSQDRRRQGPGELFF
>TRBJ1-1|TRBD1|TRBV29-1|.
TGCAGCGTGGACAGGGTGAACACTGAAGCTTTCTTT
CSVDRVNTEAFF
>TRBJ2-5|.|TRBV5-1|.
TGCGCCAGCAGCTTATTCCCCTCCCAGGGGCAAGAGACCCAGTACTTC
CASSLFPSQGQETQYF
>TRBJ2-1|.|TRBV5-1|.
TGCGCCAGCAGCTTGGGAGGGGGGGATTCCTACAATGAGCAGTTCTTC
CASSLGGGDSYNEQFF
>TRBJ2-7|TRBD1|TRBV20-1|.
TGCAGCGGACAGGGAACCTACGAGCAGTACTTC
CSGQGTYEQYF
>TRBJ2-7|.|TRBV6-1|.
TGTGCCAGCAGTGAGTCGAGGCCGGGCTACGAGCAGTACTTC
CASSESRPGYEQYF
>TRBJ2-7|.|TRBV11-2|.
TGTGCCAGCAGCTTGGTAGGGGTGGGCGAGCAGTACTTC
CASSLVGVGEQYF
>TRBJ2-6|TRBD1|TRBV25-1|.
TGTGCCAGCAGTGATCCCAGGGGGTTCGCTGGGGCCAACGTCCTGACTTTC
CASSDPRGFAGANVLTF
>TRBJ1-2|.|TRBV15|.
TGTGCCACCAGCCGGTTCCGGGACTACACCTTC
CATSRFRDYTF
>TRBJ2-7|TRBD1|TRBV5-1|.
TGCGCCAGCAGTCTTGGACAGGGGGCCTTATCCTACGAGCAGTACTTC
CASSLGQGALSYEQYF
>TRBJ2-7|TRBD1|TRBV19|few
TGTGCCAGCGGACAGGGGGCCTACGAGCAGTACTTC
CASGQGAYEQYF
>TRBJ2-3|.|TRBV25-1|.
TGTGCCAGCAGTGAATATCGGGGGGCAACAGATACGCAGTATTTT
CASSEYRGATDTQYF
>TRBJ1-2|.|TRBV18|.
TGTGCCAGCTCACCACCGATGGGAGGACTAGACTATGGCTACACCTTC
CASSPPMGGLDYGYTF
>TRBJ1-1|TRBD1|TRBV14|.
TGTGCCAGCGCCCGGGACAGGGTGAAGCCGGACACTGAAGCTTTCTTT
CASARDRVKPDTEAFF
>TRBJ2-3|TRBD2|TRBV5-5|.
TGTGCCAGCACCCGACTAGCCCCGGATACGCAGTATTTT
CASTRLAPDTQYF
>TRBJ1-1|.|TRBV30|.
TGTGCCTGGACTCGGGGGGGCACTGAAGCTTTCTTT
CAWTRGGTEAFF
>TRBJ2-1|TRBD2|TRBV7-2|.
TGTGCCAGCAGACCGGGACTAGCGCAAGTCTCCTACAATGAGCAGTTCTTC
CASRPGLAQVSYNEQFF
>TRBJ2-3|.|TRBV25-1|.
TGTGCCAGCAGTGAGTTTGGGGGGATCACAGATACGCAGTATTTT
CASSEFGGITDTQYF
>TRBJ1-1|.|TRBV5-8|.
TGTGCCAGCAGCTCTGCCGACAGCCCCAGGACCACTGAAGCTTTCTTT
CASSSADSPRTTEAFF
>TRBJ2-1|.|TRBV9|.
TGTGCCAGCAGCGTACTCGGTCCTATTTCCTACAATGAGCAGTTCTTC
CASSVLGPISYNEQFF
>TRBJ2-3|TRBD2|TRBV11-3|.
TGTGCCAGCAGTCGGGGACTAGCGGGGTTCACAGATACGCAGTATTTT
CASSRGLAGFTDTQYF
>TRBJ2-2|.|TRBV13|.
TGTGCCAGCAGCTCCTACAGAGTGAACACCGGGGAGCTGTTTTTT
CASSSYRVNTGELFF
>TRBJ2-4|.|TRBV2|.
TGTGCCAGCAGTGAAGGGGGGGAGGACATTCAGTACTTC
CASSEGGEDIQYF